A single sample is the source of the 26 T cell receptor beta chains below, sequenced in a study of blood T cell repertoires in COVID-19. This table comes from immunoSEQ multiplex PCR, and its TCRdb copy is limited to in-frame clones, with some not included. The profile shows under 250,000 clones, about 90% of them singletons. The sample was peripheral blood. Source of these receptors: a woman aged 60-70 years with acute or convalescent COVID-19.

The rearrangement joins TRBV12-2 to TRBJ1-3. TRBV12-2 is a known pseudogene. This CDR3 is 12 amino acids long. The CDR3 protein is CASRAAGNTIYF. Here the CDR3 DNA reads TGTGCAAGTCGGGCGGCTGGAAACACCATATATTTT.

The CDR3 nucleotides read TGTGCCAGCAGTTACTCGGGTCGGGGAGACACTGAAGCTTTCTTT. It is translated as CASSYSGRGDTEAFF. J is TRBJ1-1 and V is TRBV6-5; D remains unclear. The CDR3 covers 15 residues. The germline V gene encodes CDR1 MNHEY and CDR2 SVGAGI. With 0 bases removed from V and 3 bases from J, the gap between germline ends came to 11 bases.

In DNA, the CDR3 is TGTGCCAGCAGCTACACGAACACTGAAGCTTTCTTT. Translating gives CASSYTNTEAFF. This sequence joins TRBV7-9 and TRBJ1-1; D ambiguous. V was pared by 4 bases and J by 1 base, with 4 bases between. Germline-derived CDR1 and CDR2 are SEHNR and FQNEAQ (reference sequence). This CDR3 has 12 amino acids. Variable domain in full (rest from reference TRBV7-9 and TRBJ1-1): DTGVSQNPRHKITKRGQNVTFRCDPISEHNRLYWYRQTLGQGPEFLTYFQNEAQLEKSRLLSDRFSAERPKGSFSTLEIQRTEQGDSAMYLCASSYTNTEAFFGQGTRLTVV.

V is TRBV2 and J is TRBJ2-1, with TRBD2 matching 9 bases. J lost 1 base, V lost 2 bases, and 9 bases had no gene match. The germline CDR1 and CDR2 sequences are SNHLY and FYNNEI. This CDR3 has 18 amino acids. The CDR3: CASSEMVAGVVSYNEQFF. In nucleotides, the CDR3 is TGTGCCAGCAGTGAAATGGTAGCGGGGGTTGTATCCTACAATGAGCAGTTCTTC.

This chain connects TRBV7-2 to TRBJ1-4; 7 bases align to TRBD1. This CDR3 has 18 residues. V trimming: 5 bases; J trimming: 0 bases; junction bases outside the gene matches: 12. Germline values: CDR1 SGHTA, CDR2 FQGNSA. CDR3 in DNA: TGTGCCAGCAGCGGAGACAGGGTTGGATCATCAACTAATGAAAAACTGTTTTTT. Translated: CASSGDRVGSSTNEKLFF.

The V gene is TRBV6-6, the J gene TRBJ1-2; the D gene is possibly TRBD1 (5 bases). This CDR3 has 13 residues. Germline CDR1 and CDR2: MNHNY and SVGAGI (reference sequence). V lost 8 bases, J lost 5 bases, and 15 bases lay in between. CDR3 residues: CASDPGSGYGYTF. As DNA, the CDR3 is TGTGCCAGCGACCCAGGGTCCGGGTATGGCTACACCTTC.

The rearrangement joins TRBV5-1 to TRBJ1-2; D gene uncertain. The V gene's germline CDR1 is SGHRS and CDR2 YFSETQ. V shed 1 base and J shed 4 bases, with 11 bases lying between them. There are 14 residues in the CDR3. The CDR3 nucleotides are TGCGCCAGCAGCTTGAACAGTCCTTCCTATGGCTACACCTTC. Amino acid sequence: CASSLNSPSYGYTF.

The J gene is TRBJ1-1, the V gene TRBV7-8; the match to TRBD1 covers 7 bases. The CDR3 sequence is 14 residues long. The germline gives CDR1 SGHVS, CDR2 FQNEAQ. Germline trimming cut 5 bases from V and 1 base from J; bases unmatched to any gene: 4. CDR3 amino acids: CASSRGQANTEAFF. The DNA of the CDR3 is TGTGCCAGCAGCCGAGGACAGGCGAACACTGAAGCTTTCTTT.

This clone occurred a few times. The chain recombines TRBV13 with TRBJ1-1; D perhaps matches TRBD1 (6 bases). This CDR3 is 15 amino acids long. CDR1 and CDR2 from the germline V gene are PRHDT and FYEKMQ (reference sequence). The ends were cut back, 2 bases at V and 4 bases at J, with 14 bases in the middle. This CDR3 reads CASSLPQGLRTEAFF. As DNA, the CDR3 is TGTGCCAGCAGCTTACCCCAGGGGCTACGCACTGAAGCTTTCTTT. Variable domain in full (rest from reference TRBV13 and TRBJ1-1): AAGVIQSPRHLIKEKRETATLKCYPIPRHDTVYWYQQGPGQDPQFLISFYEKMQSDKGSIPDRFSAQQFSDYHSELNMSSLELGDSALYFCASSLPQGLRTEAFFGQGTRLTVV.

The V and J genes are TRBV6-1 and TRBJ2-6; TRBD2 might be the D (6 bases). The CDR3 length is 15 residues. V lost 3 bases to trimming and J lost 8 bases, with 14 bases between them. CDR1 is MNHNS, CDR2 SASEGT, per germline. The CDR3 coding sequence is TGTGCCAGCAGTGAGGGGGGAAAGCTAACCAACGTCCTGACTTTC. Protein: CASSEGGKLTNVLTF.

The rearrangement links TRBV5-5 to TRBJ2-7; D is possibly TRBD1 (5 bases). Germline V gene lookup returns CDR1 SGHKS and CDR2 YYEKEE (reference sequence). Trimming took 1 base from V and 5 from J, leaving 10 bases between them. There are 13 residues in the CDR3. CDR3 sequence reads: CASSLTPGNEQYF. The CDR3 coding sequence is TGTGCCAGCAGCTTGACTCCAGGGAACGAGCAGTACTTC.

The chain has TRBV19 and TRBJ2-7; D unclear. This CDR3 has 14 residues. Germline CDR1 LNHDA, CDR2 SQIVND (reference sequence). V lost 5 bases to trimming and J lost 0 bases, with 11 bases between them. CDR3 sequence: CASSPQDNSYEQYF. The CDR3 DNA follows: TGTGCCAGTAGTCCCCAGGATAACTCCTACGAGCAGTACTTC.

About this clone itself: Other nucleotide sequences from this sample produce the same CDR3. This chain joins TRBV7-2 and TRBJ1-4; no firm D call. The CDR3 covers 14 residues. CDR1 SGHTA and CDR2 FQGNSA come from the germline V gene. Deletions cut 1 base from V and 3 bases from J, with 6 bases between. This chain's CDR3 is CASSLGSANEKLFF. The CDR3 DNA sequence: TGTGCCAGCAGCTTAGGGAGCGCTAATGAAAAACTGTTTTTT.

The rearrangement links TRBV5-1 to TRBJ2-5; weak D call: TRBD2 (6 bases). The ends were cut back, 2 bases at V and 1 base at J, with 12 bases in the middle. This CDR3 region has 15 residues. Germline lookup yields CDR1 SGHRS and CDR2 YFSETQ. CDR3 sequence: CASSFSGLSQETQYF. The CDR3 DNA sequence: TGCGCCAGCAGCTTCTCGGGACTGAGCCAAGAGACCCAGTACTTC.

The chain couples TRBV10-3 to TRBJ2-1; TRBD2 agrees at 9 bases. CDR1 and CDR2 from the germline V gene are ENHRY and SYGVKD. The CDR3 runs to 19 residues. Losses at the gene ends were 4 bases for V and 1 base for J; bases not matched to a gene: 14. In DNA, the CDR3 is TGTGCCATCAGTGTACAGGGAGCTAGCGGGGTAAGTTCCTACAATGAGCAGTTCTTC. Encoded protein: CAISVQGASGVSSYNEQFF.

V usage is TRBV19 and J usage is TRBJ1-5; no clear D. The CDR3 loop spans 15 amino acids. In germline, CDR1 is LNHDA, CDR2 SQIVND (reference sequence). V was pared by 7 bases and J by 0 bases, with 13 bases between. In nucleotides, the CDR3 is TGTGCCAGTACCATTGGGCGGGGTAGCAATCAGCCCCAGCATTTT. Its protein product is CASTIGRGSNQPQHF. Filled out from reference TRBV19 and TRBJ1-5, the complete variable domain reads DGGITQSPKYLFRKEGQNVTLSCEQNLNHDAMYWYRQDPGQGLRLIYYSQIVNDFQKGDIAEGYSVSREKKESFPLTVTSAQKNPTAFYLCASTIGRGSNQPQHFGDGTRLSIL.

The rearrangement uses TRBV19 and TRBJ2-7; D call uncertain. V was clipped by 5 bases and J by 5 bases, with 10 bases between them. Germline CDR1 is LNHDA and CDR2 is SQIVND (reference sequence). The CDR3 is 12 amino acids. The CDR3 DNA follows: TGTGCCAGTAGTCCGAGCCCTAACGAGCAGTACTTC. Its translation: CASSPSPNEQYF. The whole variable domain, filled in from reference TRBV19 and TRBJ2-7, reads DGGITQSPKYLFRKEGQNVTLSCEQNLNHDAMYWYRQDPGQGLRLIYYSQIVNDFQKGDIAEGYSVSREKKESFPLTVTSAQKNPTAFYLCASSPSPNEQYFGPGTRLTVT.

J is TRBJ2-3 and V is TRBV20-1; no clear D. This CDR3 has 9 residues. Deletions cut 7 bases from V and 7 bases from J, with 6 bases between. Germline lookup yields CDR1 DFQATT and CDR2 SNEGSKA (reference sequence). The CDR3 region has the DNA TGCAGTGATCCAAATACGCAGTATTTT. It encodes CSDPNTQYF.

V usage is TRBV9 and J usage is TRBJ2-3, with D possibly TRBD2 on 7 matching bases. CDR3 size: 15 residues. Looked up from germline, CDR1 is SGDLS and CDR2 is YYNGEE. Trimming took 2 bases from V and 4 from J, leaving 14 bases between them. CDR3 sequence: CASSVLGGGSDTQYF. The CDR3, as DNA: TGTGCCAGCAGCGTGTTAGGGGGAGGGTCAGATACGCAGTATTTT.

This chain links TRBV6-5 with TRBJ2-7, with D unresolved. The CDR3 is made up of 14 amino acids. Trimming stripped 6 bases from V and 0 bases from J, with 12 bases between. Germline V gene lookup returns CDR1 MNHEY and CDR2 SVGAGI. This CDR3 reads CASSSDLYSYEQYF. CDR3 nucleotides: TGTGCCAGCAGCTCCGACTTGTACTCCTACGAGCAGTACTTC.

The V gene is TRBV10-3, the J gene TRBJ2-3; 15 bases are a match to TRBD2. J gave up 5 bases and V 4 bases, and 7 bases lay outside the gene matches. The CDR3 is made up of 17 amino acids. Germline-derived CDR1 and CDR2 are ENHRY and SYGVKD. CDR3 nucleotide sequence: TGTGCCATCAGTGCGGGACTAGCGGGGGGAGAGAGAGATACGCAGTATTTT. It codes for CAISAGLAGGERDTQYF.

This sequence joins TRBV6-8 and TRBJ1-1; 8 bases are a match to TRBD1. Trimming took 0 bases from V and 0 from J; bases not matched to a gene: 6. The CDR3 loop spans 17 amino acids. In germline, CDR1 is MNHGY, CDR2 SAAAGT. The CDR3 loop reads CASSYSSGGPMNTEAFF. CDR3 DNA: TGTGCCAGCAGTTACTCATCAGGGGGCCCAATGAACACTGAAGCTTTCTTT.

The gene calls are TRBV11-2 and TRBJ2-1; perhaps TRBD2 as D (5 bases). CDR1 is SGHAT and CDR2 is FQNNGV in the germline V gene. The CDR3 totals 17 residues. V dropped 1 base and J dropped 1 base, with 14 bases sitting between them. CDR3 coding DNA: TGTGCCAGCAGCTTAGCGGAGGCCAGTCTTTCCTACAATGAGCAGTTCTTC. Amino acids: CASSLAEASLSYNEQFF.

The gene calls are TRBV7-8 and TRBJ2-7, with 8 bases that match TRBD2. V trimming: 5 bases; J trimming: 1 base; junction bases outside the gene matches: 10. This CDR3 has 16 amino acids. Per the germline V gene, CDR1 is SGHVS and CDR2 is FQNEAQ. The CDR3 here is CASSEEVASGSYEQYF. CDR3 nucleotides: TGTGCCAGCAGCGAAGAGGTGGCTAGCGGGTCCTACGAGCAGTACTTC.

The gene calls are TRBV14 and TRBJ1-2; D unresolved. Germline-derived CDR1 and CDR2 are SGHDN and FVKESK. The CDR3 loop spans 13 amino acids. Between the trimmed V and J ends, which lost 0 bases and 5 bases, there was a span of 7 bases. The CDR3 region has the DNA TGTGCCAGCAGCCAAGATACGGGGTATGGCTACACCTTC. Its translation is CASSQDTGYGYTF.

J is TRBJ2-7 and V is TRBV18, with D tentatively TRBD2 (6 bases). V dropped 2 bases and J dropped 2 bases, with 16 bases sitting between them. The germline CDR1 and CDR2 sequences are KGHSH and LQKENI. The CDR3 runs 16 residues. The CDR3 loop is CASSPASLPGAYEQYF. CDR3 nucleotide sequence: TGTGCCAGCTCACCAGCCTCTCTACCGGGGGCCTACGAGCAGTACTTC. The variable domain in full, with the rest retrieved from reference TRBV18 and TRBJ2-7, is NAGVMQNPRHLVRRRGQEARLRCSPMKGHSHVYWYRQLPEEGLKFMVYLQKENIIDESGMPKERFSAEFPKEGPSILRIQQVVRGDSAAYFCASSPASLPGAYEQYFGPGTRLTVT.